This T cell receptor (beta chain) was identified during a study of cytomegalovirus exposure and HLA in healthy donors. Primers included in the PCR were 60 Vbeta and 13 Jbeta primers. Measured with immunoSEQ multiplex PCR; TCRdb has only the in-frame clones, and not every one. Among some 150,000 clones listed, under 85% were seen once. This clone was seen more than once but under ten times. The CDR3 consists of 15 residues. Germline CDR1 reads SGDLS; CDR2 reads YYNGEE. Between the trimmed V and J ends, which lost 2 bases and 2 bases, there was a span of 12 bases. Though nominally healthy at sampling, donors likely had unrecorded immune exposures.

The V gene is TRBV9, the J gene TRBJ2-3; D might be TRBD1 (6 bases). The TCR comes from a female donor in good health and CMV-seronegative. The sample taken for sequencing was PBMCs. The CDR3 sequence: CASSVTQGFTDTQYF. The CDR3 bases are TGTGCCAGCAGCGTTACACAGGGCTTCACAGATACGCAGTATTTT.